This TCR beta chain comes out of a study of beta chain features in type 1 diabetes. General study results and limits: Type 1 diabetes patients showed a moderate but significant shortening of TCRB CDR3s in all four CD4+ subsets.

Each population that was sorted was more than 98% pure. Sequencing targeted expressed TCRB transcripts, as all isolated RNA had been reverse transcribed. Repertoires were generated with immunoSEQ multiplex PCR, while TCRdb's copy carries only in-frame clones and drops some. The sample has around 290,000 clones; 7% to 9% are singletons. Note on this clone: Its antigen is not identified.

Sequenced sample: central memory CD4+ T cells from blood. This TCR was sampled from a woman aged 18 to 35 in good health.

The CDR3 DNA follows: TGTGCCAGCAGCCAAGTCTCTAGCGGGGGGGCTGGTGAGACCCAGTACTTC. Translating it yields CASSQVSSGGAGETQYF. The rearrangement links TRBV4-2 to TRBJ2-5; 12 bases fit TRBD2. V dropped 1 base and J dropped 5; count of bases not matched to a gene: 8. The CDR3 totals 17 residues. In germline, CDR1 is LGHNA, CDR2 YNFKEQ.